These 25 T cell receptor beta chains originate from one sample sequenced in a study of cytomegalovirus exposure and HLA in healthy donors. PCR was performed using 60 Vbeta and 13 Jbeta primers. Data came from immunoSEQ multiplex PCR; TCRdb stores just in-frame clones and leaves some out. The sample holds 150,000 to 200,000 clones; around 79% are singletons and the top ten take 6.3%. Sequencing was carried out using PBMCs. The origin of the receptors is a man aged 40-50 years in good health and CMV-seropositive.

The CDR3 nucleotides read TGTGCCAGCAGCCCTGACAGGGTTTCCTACGAGCAGTACTTC. Residues: CASSPDRVSYEQYF. The gene calls are TRBV6-6 and TRBJ2-7; TRBD1 agrees at 7 bases. Germline-derived CDR1 and CDR2 are MNHNY and SVGAGI (reference sequence). The CDR3 has 14 residues. The V gene end was trimmed by 6 bases and the J gene end by 1 base; junction bases not matched to a gene: 6.

The chain carries TRBV28 and TRBJ1-1; D ambiguous. V gave up 2 bases and J gave up 4 bases, with 20 bases separating them. CDR1 and CDR2 from the germline V gene are MDHEN and SYDVKM. This CDR3 region has 17 residues. The DNA for the CDR3 is TGTGCCAGCAGTTTACTTACTACCCCGAAGGTTGGCACTGAAGCTTTCTTT. Residues: CASSLLTTPKVGTEAFF.

A few counts support this clone. DNA for the CDR3: TGTGCCAGCAGCTTAAGCCCCTACAGGATAAACTGGACCCAGTACTTC. This codes for CASSLSPYRINWTQYF. The V call is TRBV7-2, the J call TRBJ2-5; weak D call: TRBD1 (5 bases). The V gene lost 2 bases and the J gene lost 7 bases, with 20 bases spanning the gap. The CDR3 extends over 16 amino acids. Germline V CDR1 and CDR2: SGHTA, FQGNSA. The full variable domain, completed using reference TRBV7-2 and TRBJ2-5, is GAGVSQSPSNKVTEKGKDVELRCDPISGHTALYWYRQSLGQGLEFLIYFQGNSAPDKSGLPSDRFSAERTGGSVSTLTIQRTQQEDSAVYLCASSLSPYRINWTQYFGPGTRLLVL.

The chain carries TRBV5-1 and TRBJ2-1; D not resolved. The germline CDR1 and CDR2 sequences are SGHRS and YFSETQ. V was shortened by 5 bases and J by 8 bases, with 14 bases between the two germline ends. This CDR3 has 13 residues. The CDR3 is CASSMGSSDEQFF. The DNA for the CDR3 is TGCGCCAGCAGTATGGGTTCGAGCGATGAGCAGTTCTTC.

This clone turned up a few times. The rearrangement uses TRBV6-5 and TRBJ1-1, with unresolved D. This CDR3 comprises 13 residues. CDR1 MNHEY and CDR2 SVGAGI come from the germline V gene. V was trimmed by 4 bases and J by 1 base, leaving 7 bases between them. CDR3 region: CASSLRRNTEAFF. CDR3 DNA sequence: TGTGCCAGCAGTTTGAGAAGGAACACTGAAGCTTTCTTT.

The chain is built from TRBV15 and TRBJ2-4; D might be TRBD2 (6 bases). The CDR3 sequence is 16 residues long. Trimming cost V 0 bases and J 0 bases, with 9 bases left between them. Germline V gene data show CDR1 as LNHNV and CDR2 as YYDKDF (reference sequence). The CDR3 spells CATSRDVRGAKNIQYF. CDR3 DNA: TGTGCCACCAGCAGAGATGTGCGGGGAGCCAAAAACATTCAGTACTTC.

The chain combines TRBV7-9 with TRBJ2-1; TRBD2 matches at 9 bases. Trimming took 2 bases from V and 2 from J; bases not matched to a gene: 4. The CDR3 is 16 residues long. CDR1 is SEHNR, CDR2 FQNEAQ, per germline (reference sequence). The CDR3 DNA reads as TGTGCCAGCAGCTTATTCGCGGGAGGGCCCTACAATGAGCAGTTCTTC. Protein sequence: CASSLFAGGPYNEQFF.

The rearrangement uses TRBV27 and TRBJ1-5; 7 bases fit TRBD1. The CDR3 has 15 amino acids. V dropped 2 bases and J dropped 5; count of bases not matched to a gene: 6. Germline assignment: CDR1 MNHEY and CDR2 SMNVEV (reference sequence). The CDR3 sequence is CASSLRGQNHQPQHF. The CDR3 DNA follows: TGTGCCAGCAGTTTAAGGGGACAGAATCATCAGCCCCAGCATTTT.

The rearrangement joins TRBV6-8 to TRBJ1-2; 8 bases match TRBD1. The CDR3 runs to 13 residues. From germline, CDR1 is MNHGY and CDR2 SAAAGT. V shed 5 bases and J 10 bases; nucleotides not matched to a gene: 9. CDR3 nucleotide sequence: TGTGCCAGCAGTAGACAGGGGCTGCGGGTCTACACCTTC. Translated: CASSRQGLRVYTF.

The V gene is TRBV5-1, the J gene TRBJ2-7, with a weak D call TRBD2 (6 bases). The CDR3 is made up of 15 amino acids. Germline lookup yields CDR1 SGHRS and CDR2 YFSETQ. Deletions cut 0 bases from V and 6 bases from J, with 16 bases between. CDR3 in DNA: TGCGCCAGCAGCTTGGACGGGGGAGCCCCCGGCGAGCAGTACTTC. Amino acids: CASSLDGGAPGEQYF.

The DNA of the CDR3 is TGCGCCAGCAGTGAACAGGGGCGGAACACTGAAGCTTTCTTT. It codes for CASSEQGRNTEAFF. The chain joins TRBV10-2 to TRBJ1-1; 7 bases agree with TRBD1. The CDR3 extends over 14 amino acids. V was clipped by 3 bases and J by 1 base; unmatched bases: 2. In germline, CDR1 is WSHSY, CDR2 SAAADI.

The V call is TRBV4-2, the J call TRBJ1-2, with a possible D match to TRBD1 (6 bases). The V end was cut by 2 bases, the J end by 8 bases, with 18 bases between. Germline values: CDR1 LGHNA, CDR2 YNFKEQ. This CDR3 has 15 residues. The chain's CDR3 is CASSQLKGTQGGYTF. The CDR3 DNA follows: TGTGCCAGCAGCCAATTAAAGGGCACACAGGGAGGCTACACCTTC.

V is TRBV19 and J is TRBJ2-2; 10 positions agree with TRBD2. CDR3 length: 16 amino acids. The J segment lost 3 bases and the V segment lost 3 bases, leaving 4 bases of the junction unmatched. From germline, CDR1 is LNHDA and CDR2 SQIVND (reference sequence). The CDR3 nucleotides read TGTGCCAGTAGTATTTTAGCGGGAGGTTACACCGGGGAGCTGTTTTTT. It translates to CASSILAGGYTGELFF.

Details on this clone: Other nucleotide sequences in the sample specify the same CDR3. V is TRBV5-1 and J is TRBJ2-7; TRBD1 might be the D (5 bases). There are 13 residues in the CDR3. V gave up 0 bases and J gave up 1 base, with 5 bases separating them. The germline CDR1 and CDR2 sequences are SGHRS and YFSETQ. CDR3 sequence: CASSLGQSYEQYF. The CDR3 DNA reads TGCGCCAGCAGCTTGGGACAGTCCTACGAGCAGTACTTC.

The chain combines TRBV11-2 with TRBJ2-1; D is possibly TRBD1 (6 bases). Germline CDR1 and CDR2: SGHAT and FQNNGV. V lost 1 base, J lost 8 bases, and 15 bases lay in between. The CDR3 length is 15 residues. The CDR3 coding sequence is TGTGCCAGCAGCTTAGCTCTGGACAGTCGTGATGAGCAGTTCTTC. Amino acid sequence: CASSLALDSRDEQFF.

This clone was recorded only once. One end of the junction does not line up with germline, which may come from a read error. The V and J genes are TRBV6-1 and TRBJ1-2, with D unresolved. Germline V gene data show CDR1 as MNHNS and CDR2 as SASEGT. The CDR3 runs 13 residues. CDR3 DNA: TGTGCCAGCACTAGAATGACCAACTATGACTACACCTTC. Its translation: CASTRMTNYDYTF.

The rearrangement joins TRBV7-3 to TRBJ1-2; D gene unclear. Germline CDR1 reads SGHTA; CDR2 reads FQGTGA. The CDR3 totals 13 residues. V was cut by 3 bases and J by 6 bases, with 11 bases left in between. The CDR3: CASSFPTGDGYTF. The CDR3 nucleotides read TGTGCCAGCAGCTTCCCCACCGGGGATGGCTACACCTTC.

The chain joins TRBV27 to TRBJ1-5; TRBD1 might be the D (6 bases). The CDR3 is 14 amino acids. Germline CDR1 MNHEY, CDR2 SMNVEV (reference sequence). Trimming pared 6 bases from V and 6 bases from J, leaving 15 bases between. The CDR3 spells CASRAQGHGQPQHF. For the CDR3, the DNA is TGTGCCAGCAGAGCACAGGGACACGGTCAGCCCCAGCATTTT.

The V gene is TRBV11-3, the J gene TRBJ2-1; no firm D call. The CDR3 loop spans 15 amino acids. The germline V gene encodes CDR1 SGHNT and CDR2 YENEEA. V was pared by 1 base and J by 7 bases, with 14 bases between. The CDR3 loop is CASSLVRGSGNEQFF. The CDR3 DNA sequence: TGTGCCAGCAGCTTAGTGCGAGGCTCCGGGAATGAGCAGTTCTTC.

The chain carries TRBV2 and TRBJ1-5; 7 positions agree with TRBD1. This CDR3 spans 14 amino acids. With V trimmed by 5 bases and J by 6 bases, 7 bases remained unmatched. In germline, CDR1 is SNHLY, CDR2 FYNNEI. CDR3 protein: CASSSQGQRQPQHF. CDR3 in DNA: TGTGCCAGCAGTTCACAGGGGCAGCGTCAGCCCCAGCATTTT.

The DNA for the CDR3 is TGCAGCGGGAACGCGGGGGAGGGAACAGATACGCAGTATTTT. Translated, it gives CSGNAGEGTDTQYF. The V and J genes are TRBV29-1 and TRBJ2-3; TRBD2 aligns across 7 bases. V shed 7 bases and J 3 bases; nucleotides not matched to a gene: 10. The CDR3 is 14 amino acids. Per germline, CDR1 SQVTM and CDR2 ANQGSEA.

This clone occurred a few times. The chain has TRBV11-2 and TRBJ2-1; tentatively, D is TRBD2 (5 bases). CDR1 and CDR2 (germline): SGHAT, FQNNGV. This CDR3 spans 16 amino acids. V dropped 5 bases and J dropped 4 bases, with 18 bases sitting between them. The CDR3 spells CASSRYRGGDYNEQFF. The CDR3, as DNA: TGTGCCAGCAGCAGATACAGAGGAGGAGATTACAATGAGCAGTTCTTC.

The chain couples TRBV9 to TRBJ2-1; 7 positions agree with TRBD2. Germline values: CDR1 SGDLS, CDR2 YYNGEE. V lost 0 bases, J lost 4 bases, and 7 bases stayed unmatched. CDR3 length equals 16 residues. The CDR3 here is CASSVGDKRDYNEQFF. The DNA for the CDR3 is TGTGCCAGCAGCGTAGGAGATAAGCGGGATTACAATGAGCAGTTCTTC.

The chain joins TRBV4-1 to TRBJ2-1; the match to TRBD2 covers 11 bases. J lost 0 bases, V lost 1 base, and 14 bases had no gene match. Germline V gives CDR1 MGHRA, CDR2 YSYEKL. CDR3 length: 21 residues. CDR3 DNA sequence: TGCGCCAGCAGCCAAGTAACCGGGACTAGCGGCCTACTTAGCTCCTACAATGAGCAGTTCTTC. It encodes CASSQVTGTSGLLSSYNEQFF.

The V gene is TRBV5-1, the J gene TRBJ2-7; 8 nucleotides agree with TRBD1. There are 15 residues in the CDR3. Germline V gene sequence: CDR1 SGHRS, CDR2 YFSETQ. Trimming cost V 5 bases and J 3 bases; bases outside gene matches: 10. CDR3 coding DNA: TGCGCCAGCAGTTCTACAGGGGGGTTGGGCTACGAGCAGTACTTC. Translating gives CASSSTGGLGYEQYF. The whole variable domain, filled in from reference TRBV5-1 and TRBJ2-7, reads KAGVTQTPRYLIKTRGQQVTLSCSPISGHRSVSWYQQTPGQGLQFLFEYFSETQRNKGNFPGRFSGRQFSNSRSEMNVSTLELGDSALYLCASSSTGGLGYEQYFGPGTRLTVT.